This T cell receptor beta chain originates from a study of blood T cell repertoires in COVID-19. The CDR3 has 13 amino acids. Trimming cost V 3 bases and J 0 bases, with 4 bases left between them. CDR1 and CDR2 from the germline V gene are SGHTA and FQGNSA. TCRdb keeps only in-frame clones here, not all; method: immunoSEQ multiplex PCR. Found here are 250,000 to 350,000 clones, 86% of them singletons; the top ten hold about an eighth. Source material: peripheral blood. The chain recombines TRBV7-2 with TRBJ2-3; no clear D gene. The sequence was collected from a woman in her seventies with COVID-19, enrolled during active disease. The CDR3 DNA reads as TGTGCCAGCAGCTTCCAGAGCACAGATACGCAGTATTTT. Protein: CASSFQSTDTQYF.